This entry concerns a single T cell receptor (beta chain). This clone was counted between two and nine times. Its cognate antigen has yet to be identified. The input lacks base qualities; no much larger clone sits a single base away. Additional DNA sequences in this sample encode the identical CDR3. The time point label on this specimen signifies: progressive disease on ibrutinib. For TCR beta library preparation, roughly 2 micrograms of genomic DNA was extracted from cryopreserved PBMCs. High-throughput TCR beta sequencing was performed on longitudinal blood samples from CLL patients receiving ibrutinib monotherapy. The patients were enrolled in a single-center, open-label phase 2 trial of ibrutinib monotherapy. On a MiSeq, deep resolution sequencing aimed for a depth between 1 in 1 million and 1 in 200,000 T cells, with each clonotype covered 10x on average. The immunoSEQ hsTCRB Kit was used to generate the TCR beta libraries. Per the original workflow: The data were analyzed with ImmunoSEQ Analyzer and ImmunoSEQ Data Assistant, and V, D and J gene assignments followed IMGT definitions. Clonality, which ranges from 0 to 1, was calculated as one minus the normalized Shannon entropy of productive rearrangement frequencies. Only overrepresented clonotypes making up at least 0.05% of the repertoire of each patient were included in the public clonotype analysis. Some 14 age-matched healthy donor repertoires from immuneACCESS served as clonality controls. TCRdb mirrors the immuneACCESS table, restricted to in-frame sequences. Some clones are absent from its copies; in checked studies, under half trace to an unresolved V gene, and the reason for the others is unknown. V, J and clone size are those of that table, while D and trimming were read from the DNA. This sample lists about 160,000 clones; about 88% were detected once. The ten largest clones represent around 3% of the sample.

The CDR3, cysteine through phenylalanine, is 14 amino acids long. The entry retains the CDR3 DNA only, 42 bases that are in frame from base 1. Trimmed from V: 4 bases; trimmed from J: 2 bases; junction bases lacking a gene match: 6. For CDR1 and CDR2, the germline V gene lists SGHRS and YFSETQ. This specimen comes from a study of cytotoxic CD8 clonotypes in ibrutinib-treated CLL (dated by TCRdb to about 2021). About the full investigation: The cohort had eleven to twelve relapsed/refractory and around 16 treatment-naive patients; 17 were IGHV unmutated. The response samples were drawn at a median of roughly eleven months into treatment, with a range of about 6 to 40 months. Every sample from remission and from progressive disease was obtained while the patients were still on ibrutinib. Partial responses were observed in roughly 24 patients and complete responses in 2; after a median follow-up of 68 months, remission was maintained in some 14 patients and progression was observed in some 12. An average of about 250,000 productive templates and 94,082 productive rearrangements was obtained per sample. Longitudinal samples were available for about 30% of the roughly 86 trial participants. Cryopreserved peripheral blood mononuclear cells were obtained prior to treatment, at the time of response, and at either disease progression or sustained remission. Overall study results and their limits: Sustained-remission and progressing patients did not have matched sampling times, and lymph node repertoires were not examined. Baseline clonality exceeded that of age-matched healthy donors and correlated strongly with circulating CD8+ T-cell counts. At ibrutinib response clonality went up, during sustained remission it held steady, and at progression it dropped back toward baseline. Public clonotypes were rare and either shrank or stayed stable during treatment, and the rise in clonality at ibrutinib response reflected expansion of private clonotypes.

Here the sequenced sample was PBMCs, taken at disease progression, from a patient treated with ibrutinib. The receptor was derived from a human donor with chronic lymphocytic leukemia. The chain couples TRBV5-1 to TRBJ2-7; TRBD1 lines up with 7 middle nucleotides. The CDR3 protein: CASSPGTVAYEQYF. Read as DNA, the sequence is TGCGCCAGCAGCCCCGGGACAGTGGCCTACGAGCAGTACTTC.